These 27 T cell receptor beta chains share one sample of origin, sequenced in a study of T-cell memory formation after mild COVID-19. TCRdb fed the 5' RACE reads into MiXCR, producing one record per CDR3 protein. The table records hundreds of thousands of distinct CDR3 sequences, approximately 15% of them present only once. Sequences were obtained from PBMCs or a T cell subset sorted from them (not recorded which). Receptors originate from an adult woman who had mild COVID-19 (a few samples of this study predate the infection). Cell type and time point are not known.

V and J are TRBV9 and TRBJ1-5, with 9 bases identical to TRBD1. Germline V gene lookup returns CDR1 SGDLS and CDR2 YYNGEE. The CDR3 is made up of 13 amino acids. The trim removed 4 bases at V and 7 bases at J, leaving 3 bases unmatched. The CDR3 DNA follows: TGTGCCAGCAGCAAAGACAGGGGGCAGCCCCAGCATTTT. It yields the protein CASSKDRGQPQHF.

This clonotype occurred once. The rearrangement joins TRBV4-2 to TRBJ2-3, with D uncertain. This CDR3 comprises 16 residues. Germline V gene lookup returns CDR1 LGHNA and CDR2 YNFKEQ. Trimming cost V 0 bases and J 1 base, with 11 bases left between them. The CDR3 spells CASSQERRFRTDTQYF. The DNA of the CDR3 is TGTGCCAGCAGCCAAGAGCGGCGGTTCCGCACAGATACGCAGTATTTT.

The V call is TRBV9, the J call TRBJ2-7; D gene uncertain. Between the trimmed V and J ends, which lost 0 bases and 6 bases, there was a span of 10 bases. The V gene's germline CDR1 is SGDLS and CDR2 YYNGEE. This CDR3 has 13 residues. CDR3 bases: TGTGCCAGCAGCGTAGACGGCGTCGGCGAGCAGTACTTC. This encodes CASSVDGVGEQYF.

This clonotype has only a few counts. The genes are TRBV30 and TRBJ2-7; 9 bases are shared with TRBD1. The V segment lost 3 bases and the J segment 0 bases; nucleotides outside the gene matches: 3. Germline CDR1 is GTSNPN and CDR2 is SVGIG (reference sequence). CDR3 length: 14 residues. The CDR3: CAWSKGQGSYEQYF. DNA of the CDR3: TGTGCCTGGAGCAAGGGACAGGGCTCCTACGAGCAGTACTTC.

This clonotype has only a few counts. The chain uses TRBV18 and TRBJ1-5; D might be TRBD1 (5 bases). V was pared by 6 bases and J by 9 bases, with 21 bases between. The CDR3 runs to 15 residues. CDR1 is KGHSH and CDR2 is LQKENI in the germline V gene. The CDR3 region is CASSRVPGRARPQHF. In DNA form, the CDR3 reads TGTGCCAGCTCCCGCGTCCCGGGACGGGCCCGGCCCCAGCATTTT.

The CDR3 loop is CASSPGTGPGELFF. For the CDR3, the DNA is TGTGCCAGTAGCCCCGGGACAGGTCCCGGGGAGCTGTTTTTT. The chain recombines TRBV19 with TRBJ2-2; 8 bases match TRBD1. Germline trimming cut 6 bases from V and 6 bases from J; bases unmatched to any gene: 6. Germline CDR1 and CDR2: LNHDA and SQIVND (reference sequence). This CDR3 contains 14 residues.

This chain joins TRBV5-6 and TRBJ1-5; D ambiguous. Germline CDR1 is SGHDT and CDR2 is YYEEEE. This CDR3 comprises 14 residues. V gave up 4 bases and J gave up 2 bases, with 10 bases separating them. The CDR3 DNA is TGTGCCAGCAGCCCCGCGTATGGCAATCAGCCCCAGCATTTT. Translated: CASSPAYGNQPQHF.

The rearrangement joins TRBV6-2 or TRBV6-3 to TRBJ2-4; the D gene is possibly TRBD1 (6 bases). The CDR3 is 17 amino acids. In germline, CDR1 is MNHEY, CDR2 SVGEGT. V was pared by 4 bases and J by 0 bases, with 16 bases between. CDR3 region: CASSLPNRVLAKNIQYF. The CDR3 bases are TGTGCCAGCAGTTTGCCAAACAGGGTGTTAGCCAAAAACATTCAGTACTTC.

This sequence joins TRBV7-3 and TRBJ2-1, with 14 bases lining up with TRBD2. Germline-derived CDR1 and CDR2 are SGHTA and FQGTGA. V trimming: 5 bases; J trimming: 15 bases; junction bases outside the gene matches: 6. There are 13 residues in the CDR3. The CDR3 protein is CASSQGLAGALFF. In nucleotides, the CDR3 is TGTGCCAGCAGCCAGGGACTAGCGGGGGCGTTGTTCTTC.

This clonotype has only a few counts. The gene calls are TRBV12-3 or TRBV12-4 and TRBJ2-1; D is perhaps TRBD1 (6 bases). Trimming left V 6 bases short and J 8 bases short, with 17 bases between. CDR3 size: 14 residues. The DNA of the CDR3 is TGTGCCAGCAGCCGTCGGGGCAGGGGCCATGAGCAGTTCTTC. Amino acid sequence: CASSRRGRGHEQFF.

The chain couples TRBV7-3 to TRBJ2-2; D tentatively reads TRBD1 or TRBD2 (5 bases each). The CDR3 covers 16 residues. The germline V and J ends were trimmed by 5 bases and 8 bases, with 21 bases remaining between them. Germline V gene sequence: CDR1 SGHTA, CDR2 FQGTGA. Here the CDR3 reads CASSLGRDAFPGELFF. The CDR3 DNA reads TGTGCCAGCAGCCTTGGCCGGGACGCTTTCCCTGGGGAGCTGTTTTTT.

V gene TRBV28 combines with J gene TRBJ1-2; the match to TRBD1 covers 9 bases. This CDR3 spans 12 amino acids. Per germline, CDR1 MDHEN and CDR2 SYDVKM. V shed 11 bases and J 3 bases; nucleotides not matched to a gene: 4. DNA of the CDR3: TGTGCCCTGGGACAGGGAGACTATGGCTACACCTTC. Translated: CALGQGDYGYTF.

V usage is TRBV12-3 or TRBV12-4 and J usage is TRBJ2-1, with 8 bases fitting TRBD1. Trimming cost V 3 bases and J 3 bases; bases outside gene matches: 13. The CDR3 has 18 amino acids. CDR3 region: CASSFPGAGGLGYNEQFF. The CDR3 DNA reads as TGTGCCAGCAGTTTCCCAGGGGCAGGGGGCTTGGGCTACAATGAGCAGTTCTTC.

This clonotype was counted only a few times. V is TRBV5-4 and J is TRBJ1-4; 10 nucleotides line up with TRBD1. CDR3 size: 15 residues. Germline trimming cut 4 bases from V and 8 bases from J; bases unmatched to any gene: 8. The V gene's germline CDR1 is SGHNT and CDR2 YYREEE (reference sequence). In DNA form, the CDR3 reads TGTGCCAGCAGCCAGGGGGACAGGGGATACGAAAAACTGTTTTTT. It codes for CASSQGDRGYEKLFF. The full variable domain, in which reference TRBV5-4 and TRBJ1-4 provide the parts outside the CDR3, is ETGVTQSPTHLIKTRGQQVTLRCSSQSGHNTVSWYQQALGQGPQFIFQYYREEENGRGNFPPRFSGLQFPNYSSELNVNALELDDSALYLCASSQGDRGYEKLFFGSGTQLSVL.

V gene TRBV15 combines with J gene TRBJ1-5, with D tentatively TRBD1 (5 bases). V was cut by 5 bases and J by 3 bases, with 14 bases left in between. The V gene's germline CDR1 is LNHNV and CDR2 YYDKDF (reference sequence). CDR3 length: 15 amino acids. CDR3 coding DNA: TGTGCCACCAGCCGTCCCCGGGGGAACAATCAGCCCCAGCATTTT. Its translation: CATSRPRGNNQPQHF.

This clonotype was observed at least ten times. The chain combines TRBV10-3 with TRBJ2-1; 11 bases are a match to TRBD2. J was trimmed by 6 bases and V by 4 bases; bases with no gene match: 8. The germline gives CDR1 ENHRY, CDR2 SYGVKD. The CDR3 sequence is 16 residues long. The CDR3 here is CAISGSTSGSSNEQFF. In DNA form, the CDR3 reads TGTGCCATCAGTGGTTCAACTAGCGGGAGTAGCAATGAGCAGTTCTTC.

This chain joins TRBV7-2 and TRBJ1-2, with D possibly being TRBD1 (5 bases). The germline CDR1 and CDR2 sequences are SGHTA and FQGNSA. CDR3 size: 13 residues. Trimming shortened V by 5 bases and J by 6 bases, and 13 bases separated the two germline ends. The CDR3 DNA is TGTGCCAGCAGCCACGGGGGGTTCGATGGCTACACCTTC. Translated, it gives CASSHGGFDGYTF.

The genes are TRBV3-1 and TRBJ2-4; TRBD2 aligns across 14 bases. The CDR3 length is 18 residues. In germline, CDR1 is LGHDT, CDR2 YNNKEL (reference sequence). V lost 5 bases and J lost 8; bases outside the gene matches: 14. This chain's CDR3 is CASSGTSGRYWGGDIQYF. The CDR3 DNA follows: TGTGCCAGCAGCGGGACTAGCGGGAGATATTGGGGTGGGGACATTCAGTACTTC.

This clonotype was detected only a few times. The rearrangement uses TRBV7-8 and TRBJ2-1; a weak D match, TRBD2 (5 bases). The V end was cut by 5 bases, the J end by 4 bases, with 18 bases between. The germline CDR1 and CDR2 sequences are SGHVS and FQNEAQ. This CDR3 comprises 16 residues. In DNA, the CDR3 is TGTGCCAGCAGCCCGCGTAGAGCGGAACCTTACAATGAGCAGTTCTTC. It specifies CASSPRRAEPYNEQFF. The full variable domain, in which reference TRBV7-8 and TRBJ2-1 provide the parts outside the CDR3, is GAGVSQSPRYKVAKRGQDVALRCDPISGHVSLFWYQQALGQGPEFLTYFQNEAQLDKSGLPSDRFFAERPEGSVSTLKIQRTQQEDSAVYLCASSPRRAEPYNEQFFGPGTRLTVL.

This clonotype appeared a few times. CDR3 bases: TGCGCCAGCAGCCAGCTGGGTGGGGCCGAACGGCCCCACGAGCAGTACTTC. This codes for CASSQLGGAERPHEQYF. The chain employs TRBV4-1 and TRBJ2-7, with D possibly being TRBD1 (5 bases). Germline values: CDR1 MGHRA, CDR2 YSYEKL. The V gene lost 3 bases and the J gene lost 5 bases, with 23 bases spanning the gap. The length of the CDR3 is 17 residues.

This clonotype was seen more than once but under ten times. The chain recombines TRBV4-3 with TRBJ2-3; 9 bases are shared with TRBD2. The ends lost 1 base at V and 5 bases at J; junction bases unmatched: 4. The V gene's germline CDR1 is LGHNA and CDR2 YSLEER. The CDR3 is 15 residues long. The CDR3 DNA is TGCGCCAGCAGCCAAGGACTAGCGGTTATAGATACGCAGTATTTT. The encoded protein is CASSQGLAVIDTQYF.

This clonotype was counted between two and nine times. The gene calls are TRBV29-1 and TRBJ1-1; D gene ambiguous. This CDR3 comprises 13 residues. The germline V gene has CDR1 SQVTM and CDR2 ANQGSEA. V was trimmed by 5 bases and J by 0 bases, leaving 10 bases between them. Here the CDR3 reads CSVIETVNTEAFF. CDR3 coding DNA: TGCAGCGTTATCGAGACGGTGAACACTGAAGCTTTCTTT.

The CDR3 protein is CASSDQTWGSNQPQHF. CDR3 sequence (DNA): TGTGCCAGCAGCGATCAAACATGGGGGTCGAATCAGCCCCAGCATTTT. The chain uses TRBV7-6 and TRBJ1-5; tentatively, D is TRBD1 (5 bases). V lost 5 bases and J lost 4, with 18 bases in between. The germline V gene has CDR1 SGHVS and CDR2 FNYEAQ. The CDR3 length is 16 residues.

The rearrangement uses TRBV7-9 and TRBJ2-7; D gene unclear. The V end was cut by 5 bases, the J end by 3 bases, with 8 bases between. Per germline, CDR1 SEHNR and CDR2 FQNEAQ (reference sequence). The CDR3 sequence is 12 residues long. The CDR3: CASSAHSYEQYF. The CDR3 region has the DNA TGTGCCAGCAGCGCTCACAGCTACGAGCAGTACTTC.

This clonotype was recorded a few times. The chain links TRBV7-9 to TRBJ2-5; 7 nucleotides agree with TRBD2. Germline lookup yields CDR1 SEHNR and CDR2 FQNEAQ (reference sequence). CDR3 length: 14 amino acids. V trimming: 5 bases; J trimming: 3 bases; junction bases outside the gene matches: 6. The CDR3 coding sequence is TGTGCCAGCAGCCTAAGGACTAGTGAAGAGACCCAGTACTTC. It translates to CASSLRTSEETQYF.

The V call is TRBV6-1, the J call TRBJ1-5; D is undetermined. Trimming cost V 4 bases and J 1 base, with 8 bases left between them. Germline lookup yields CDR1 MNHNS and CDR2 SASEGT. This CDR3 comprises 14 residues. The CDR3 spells CASSVSGSNQPQHF. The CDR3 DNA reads TGTGCCAGCAGTGTTTCGGGAAGCAATCAGCCCCAGCATTTT.

CDR3 residues: CASSQELVTSGIPNEQFF. In DNA form, the CDR3 reads TGCGCCAGCAGCCAGGAGCTCGTGACTAGCGGGATCCCCAATGAGCAGTTCTTC. The chain combines TRBV4-3 with TRBJ2-1; 11 positions match TRBD2. This CDR3 is 18 amino acids long. Germline loops: CDR1 LGHNA, CDR2 YSLEER. With 3 bases clipped from V and 6 bases from J, the junction kept 13 bases outside the gene matches.